This T cell receptor beta chain came from a study of cytomegalovirus exposure and HLA in healthy donors. Whole-study findings and limits: A cluster of highly shared sequence variants was likely a sequencing artifact. As immune exposure information, only CMV serostatus was available.

The PCR employed 60 Vbeta primers together with 13 Jbeta primers. Clones were sequenced by immunoSEQ multiplex PCR, and TCRdb holds only the in-frame ones, with some missing. Here the sample spans tens of thousands of clones, about 80% being singletons. Germline assignment: CDR1 SGHAT and CDR2 FQNNGV. This CDR3 has 14 amino acids. The germline V and J ends were trimmed by 5 bases and 5 bases, with 15 bases remaining between them. With respect to this clone: The antigen remains undetermined.

Input material: PBMCs. The V gene is TRBV11-2, the J gene TRBJ2-5; possible D gene TRBD2, 6 bases. The TCR sequence derives from a male donor in good health and CMV-seronegative. The chain's CDR3 is CASSQEVAVETQYF. The DNA of the CDR3 is TGTGCCAGCAGCCAAGAGGTAGCGGTGGAGACCCAGTACTTC.